What follows are 19 T cell receptor beta chains derived from one specimen sequenced in a study of T-cell memory formation after mild COVID-19. TCRdb independently ran MiXCR on the 5' RACE reads; one entry per CDR3 protein. Among about 110,000 distinct CDR3 sequences, over 15% were seen once, and the ten largest hold approximately 5%. Sequencing used PBMCs or a T cell subset sorted from them (not recorded which). Receptors were obtained from a man aged 18 to 30 who had mild COVID-19 (a few samples of this study predate the infection). Cell type and time point are not known.

This clonotype was counted between two and nine times. V gene TRBV5-1 combines with J gene TRBJ2-3, with 12 bases lining up with TRBD2. The CDR3 has 16 residues. Losses at the gene ends were 0 bases for V and 6 bases for J; bases not matched to a gene: 5. In germline, CDR1 is SGHRS, CDR2 YFSETQ. CDR3 sequence reads: CASSLGTSGDADTQYF. CDR3 DNA: TGCGCCAGCAGCTTGGGGACTAGCGGGGATGCGGATACGCAGTATTTT.

This clonotype turned up a few times. As DNA, the CDR3 is TGTGCCAGCAGCCCAGACAGTAGGTCACCCCTCCACTTT. Protein sequence: CASSPDSRSPLHF. The rearrangement uses TRBV6-4 and TRBJ1-6; possibly TRBD1 for D (5 bases). This CDR3 contains 13 residues. Looked up from germline, CDR1 is MRHNA and CDR2 is SNTAGT. V was shortened by 6 bases and J by 10 bases, with 13 bases between the two germline ends.

This sequence joins TRBV5-1 and TRBJ2-7; possible D gene TRBD2, 6 bases. V shed 4 bases and J shed 0 bases, with 14 bases lying between them. The length of the CDR3 is 15 residues. Germline V lookup: CDR1 SGHRS, CDR2 YFSETQ. This CDR3 reads CASSRVGGGSYEQYF. CDR3 DNA sequence: TGCGCCAGCAGCCGCGTCGGGGGAGGCTCCTACGAGCAGTACTTC.

This clonotype was seen a few times. The chain carries TRBV4-3 and TRBJ2-5, with D unclear. The V gene's germline CDR1 is LGHNA and CDR2 YSLEER. Trimming stripped 2 bases from V and 5 bases from J, with 15 bases between. This CDR3 contains 15 residues. The CDR3 DNA reads TGCGCCAGCAGCCAAAGCGTTTGGGGAAGGGAGACCCAGTACTTC. This codes for CASSQSVWGRETQYF.

The V and J genes are TRBV11-1 and TRBJ2-4; the D is unclear. V gave up 4 bases and J gave up 2 bases, with 15 bases separating them. In germline, CDR1 is SGHAT, CDR2 FQDESV (reference sequence). The CDR3 consists of 16 residues. The CDR3, as DNA: TGTGCCAGCAGCTATGCCGGGTGGGGAACCAAAAACATTCAGTACTTC. Protein: CASSYAGWGTKNIQYF. Variable domain in full (rest from reference TRBV11-1 and TRBJ2-4): EAEVAQSPRYKITEKSQAVAFWCDPISGHATLYWYRQILGQGPELLVQFQDESVVDDSQLPKDRFSAERLKGVDSTLKIQPAELGDSAMYLCASSYAGWGTKNIQYFGAGTRLSVL.

This clonotype was observed a few times. The chain joins TRBV12-3 or TRBV12-4 to TRBJ1-1; a possible D gene is TRBD1 (6 bases). Trimming removed 7 bases at V and 5 bases at J, with 11 bases between. The CDR3 is 12 amino acids. For the CDR3, the DNA is TGTGCCAGCAAAAGGGGGTTAACTGAAGCTTTCTTT. Translated: CASKRGLTEAFF.

The chain has TRBV18 and TRBJ2-1, with no clear D. Trimming took 3 bases from V and 8 from J, leaving 11 bases between them. This CDR3 comprises 13 residues. CDR1 and CDR2 (germline): KGHSH, LQKENI. In DNA, the CDR3 is TGTGCCAGCTCACCCTTCCAGAGCGATGAGCAGTTCTTC. Protein: CASSPFQSDEQFF.

This clonotype was picked up many times. This chain joins TRBV12-3 or TRBV12-4 and TRBJ2-5; D unclear. Trimming pared 6 bases from V and 7 bases from J, leaving 6 bases between. The CDR3 extends over 10 amino acids. This CDR3 is CASSSGTQYF. Here the CDR3 DNA reads TGTGCCAGCAGCTCTGGGACCCAGTACTTC.

The chain recombines TRBV20-1 with TRBJ2-3, with TRBD2 as a possible D gene (5 bases). The CDR3 covers 10 residues. Looked up from germline, CDR1 is DFQATT and CDR2 is SNEGSKA (reference sequence). The CDR3 nucleotides are TGCAGCTACGGGGTGGATACGCAGTATTTT. Translation: CSYGVDTQYF.

The sample holds one count of this clonotype. The chain uses TRBV7-8 and TRBJ2-7, with TRBD1 matching 8 bases. V shed 3 bases, J shed 1 base, and the junction held 5 bases outside the gene matches. This CDR3 has 15 amino acids. CDR1 and CDR2 (germline): SGHVS, FQNEAQ. CDR3 protein: CASSLTGAQSYEQYV. The CDR3 DNA sequence: TGTGCCAGCAGCTTGACAGGGGCTCAGTCCTACGAGCAGTACGTC.

This clonotype appeared a few times. The V call is TRBV23-1, the J call TRBJ2-5, with 10 bases aligning to TRBD2. TRBV23-1 is an ORF; its function is uncertain. Trimming at V came to 2 bases and at J to 1 base, leaving 4 bases not matched to a gene. The CDR3 contains 16 residues. CDR3 amino acids: CASSQRLAGAQETQYF. Written as DNA, the CDR3 is TGCGCCAGCAGTCAACGGCTAGCGGGGGCCCAAGAGACCCAGTACTTC.

The chain has TRBV7-2 and TRBJ2-6; D is uncertain. V was cut by 5 bases and J by 4 bases, with 15 bases left in between. Germline V gene sequence: CDR1 SGHTA, CDR2 FQGNSA. The CDR3 has 16 residues. The CDR3 reads CASSPWTAQGANVLTF. The CDR3 coding sequence is TGTGCCAGCAGCCCCTGGACCGCTCAGGGGGCCAACGTCCTGACTTTC.

This clonotype was seen only a few times. This chain uses TRBV12-3 or TRBV12-4 with TRBJ2-5; D is unresolved. V lost 3 bases and J lost 0, with 8 bases in between. The CDR3 extends over 14 amino acids. The CDR3 DNA follows: TGTGCCAGCAGTTTTGCAGCGTACCAAGAGACCCAGTACTTC. It translates to CASSFAAYQETQYF.

In its sample, this clonotype was seen a few times. The V gene is TRBV12-3 or TRBV12-4, the J gene TRBJ1-1; TRBD1 matches at 7 bases. With V trimmed by 6 bases and J by 9 bases, 10 bases remained unmatched. This CDR3 has 13 amino acids. CDR3 sequence: CASSLTVGGQAFF. The CDR3 region has the DNA TGTGCCAGCAGCCTTACTGTAGGGGGCCAAGCTTTCTTT.

The CDR3 DNA reads TGTGCCAGCAGCCAAGTCAATACCGGGGAAAAACTGTTTTTT. It encodes CASSQVNTGEKLFF. The chain recombines TRBV4-2 with TRBJ1-4, with unresolved D. The V end was cut by 1 base, the J end by 8 bases, with 11 bases between. The CDR3 loop spans 14 amino acids. Germline CDR1 LGHNA, CDR2 YNFKEQ.

In its sample, this clonotype was seen many times. The V call is TRBV5-1, the J call TRBJ2-3, with a weak D call TRBD2 (6 bases). Trimming removed 0 bases from V and 2 bases from J, with 7 bases in between. Germline V gene sequence: CDR1 SGHRS, CDR2 YFSETQ. The CDR3 is made up of 14 amino acids. The CDR3 nucleotides read TGCGCCAGCAGCTTGGGGACTAACACAGATACGCAGTATTTT. Protein: CASSLGTNTDTQYF.

This clonotype was found a few times. J is TRBJ2-7 and V is TRBV4-2; TRBD1 is a possible D gene (6 bases). V was trimmed by 1 base and J by 3 bases, leaving 22 bases between them. CDR1 is LGHNA, CDR2 YNFKEQ, per germline. The CDR3 loop spans 18 amino acids. In DNA form, the CDR3 reads TGTGCCAGCAGCCAAGCCCAGGCTTTAGAGGGGGACCACTACGAGCAGTACTTC. Its protein product is CASSQAQALEGDHYEQYF.

The chain combines TRBV10-3 with TRBJ1-4; D call uncertain. The germline gives CDR1 ENHRY, CDR2 SYGVKD. Trimming shortened V by 2 bases and J by 6 bases, and 7 bases separated the two germline ends. The CDR3 has 13 amino acids. CDR3: CAISEMVDEKLFF. The CDR3, as DNA: TGTGCCATCAGTGAGATGGTAGATGAAAAACTGTTTTTT.

V and J are TRBV6-5 and TRBJ1-6; TRBD1 is a possible D gene (6 bases). The CDR3 has 15 residues. Germline V gives CDR1 MNHEY, CDR2 SVGAGI. Between the trimmed V and J ends, which lost 0 bases and 10 bases, there was a span of 13 bases. The CDR3 here is CASSYSTGDSSPLHF. For the CDR3, the DNA is TGTGCCAGCAGTTACTCGACAGGAGACTCCTCACCCCTCCACTTT.